This passage covers 16 T cell receptor beta chains from one sample sequenced in a study of blood T cells in healthy people across ages. The use of a sample-barcoded 5' primer and a J-beta primer mix characterized a second PCR of about 7 to 12 cycles. In TCRdb, the 5' RACE reads were re-called with MiXCR into one record per CDR3 protein. The table shows over 300,000 distinct CDR3 sequences, with 45% to 65% occurring only once. Material for sequencing was blood. The receptors were gathered from a man between 60 and 75 years old in good health.

This clonotype has a handful of counts. The chain couples TRBV7-6 to TRBJ2-3, with D perhaps being TRBD1 or TRBD2 (5 bases each). The V and J ends lost 4 bases and 1 base respectively, with 21 bases between them. Per germline, CDR1 SGHVS and CDR2 FNYEAQ. This CDR3 has 18 amino acids. The DNA of the CDR3 is TGTGCCAGCAGCTCTAGGGGACGAACTACTTCGGGCACAGATACGCAGTATTTT. Translation: CASSSRGRTTSGTDTQYF.

This clonotype has a handful of counts. This chain uses TRBV5-1 with TRBJ2-3; 8 nucleotides match TRBD1. J lost 6 bases, V lost 6 bases, and 6 bases had no gene match. Germline assignment: CDR1 SGHRS and CDR2 YFSETQ. This CDR3 spans 13 amino acids. This CDR3 is CASTQGAKDTQYF. CDR3 nucleotide sequence: TGCGCCAGCACTCAGGGGGCCAAGGATACGCAGTATTTT.

As for this clonotype: Compared with germline, one end of the junction differs, possibly owing to a read error. V gene TRBV9 combines with J gene TRBJ1-6; D unresolved. The CDR3 runs to 14 residues. CDR1 is SGDLS, CDR2 YYNGEE, per germline. The CDR3 reads CASSSRGYGSPFHF. Written as DNA, the CDR3 is TGCGCCAGCAGCTCTCGCGGGTATGGTTCACCCTTCCACTTT.

This rearrangement joins TRBV20-1 to TRBJ2-3; 7 nucleotides line up with TRBD1. V lost 1 base, J lost 1 base, and 8 bases stayed unmatched. The CDR3 runs 16 residues. Germline V gene lookup returns CDR1 DFQATT and CDR2 SNEGSKA (reference sequence). CDR3 amino acids: CSARGEQGSGTDTQYF. The CDR3 DNA reads TGCAGTGCTAGAGGAGAACAGGGGAGTGGCACAGATACGCAGTATTTT.

This clonotype was seen more than once but under ten times. The V and J genes are TRBV6-2 or TRBV6-3 and TRBJ2-7, with TRBD2 matching over 8 bases. This CDR3 region has 16 residues. V shed 2 bases and J 0 bases; nucleotides not matched to a gene: 6. The germline CDR1 and CDR2 sequences are MNHEY and SVGEGT. CDR3 sequence (DNA): TGTGCCAGCAGTTACCCGCGGGGGGCCCTCTCCTACGAGCAGTACTTC. It encodes CASSYPRGALSYEQYF.

The rearrangement joins TRBV7-2 to TRBJ2-7; D may match TRBD1 or TRBD2 (5 bases each). The CDR3 runs to 19 residues. V was clipped by 4 bases and J by 7 bases, with 32 bases between them. Germline V lookup: CDR1 SGHTA, CDR2 FQGNSA. CDR3 residues: CASSSRSRRVGRADNEQYF. The CDR3 DNA sequence: TGTGCCAGCAGCTCCAGAAGCCGCAGGGTGGGGCGGGCCGACAATGAGCAGTACTTC.

This chain connects TRBV6-5 to TRBJ2-2; the match to TRBD2 covers 12 bases. This CDR3 is 16 amino acids long. With V trimmed by 6 bases and J by 6 bases, 8 bases remained unmatched. Germline V gene data show CDR1 as MNHEY and CDR2 as SVGAGI. The DNA of the CDR3 is TGTGCCAGCAGCCTTCTAGCGGGAGGGCCCGCCGGGGAGCTGTTTTTT. Translation gives CASSLLAGGPAGELFF.

V is TRBV15 and J is TRBJ2-7; unclear D gene. Trimming stripped 4 bases from V and 7 bases from J, with 14 bases between. This CDR3 comprises 13 residues. Germline-derived CDR1 and CDR2 are LNHNV and YYDKDF (reference sequence). CDR3 region: CATSTRSGWEQYF. The CDR3 DNA sequence: TGTGCCACCAGCACAAGATCCGGGTGGGAGCAGTACTTC.

As concerns this clonotype: Mismatch with germline at one junction end may stem from a read error. The chain employs TRBV3-1 and TRBJ1-5, with a tentative D call TRBD1 (6 bases). CDR3 length: 14 amino acids. Germline V lookup: CDR1 LGHDT, CDR2 YNNKEL (reference sequence). The CDR3 region is CAGSQGISNQPQHF. The DNA for the CDR3 is TGTGCCGGCAGCCAGGGGATTAGCAATCAGCCCCAGCATTTT.

The chain recombines TRBV29-1 with TRBJ2-7; possibly TRBD2 for D (5 bases). The J call may be mistaken, given a closer DNA end match to TRBJ2-4. The length of the CDR3 is 12 residues. CDR1 is SQVTM, CDR2 ANQGSEA, per germline. CDR3 loop: CSAEGGWDIQYF. In DNA, the CDR3 is TGCAGCGCGGAAGGAGGATGGGACATTCAGTACTTC.

The rearrangement joins TRBV6-5 to TRBJ2-5; either TRBD1 or TRBD2 may supply D (6 bases each). V was trimmed by 4 bases and J by 5 bases, leaving 14 bases between them. The CDR3 is 14 residues long. Germline assignment: CDR1 MNHEY and CDR2 SVGAGI. CDR3 residues: CASSWRGVAETQYF. The CDR3 DNA reads as TGTGCCAGCAGTTGGAGGGGGGTAGCGGAGACCCAGTACTTC.

This clonotype has a count of ten or more. The chain carries TRBV7-9 and TRBJ2-1; possible D gene TRBD2, 5 bases. The V end lost 4 bases, the J end lost 0 bases, and 10 bases lay between the germline ends. The CDR3 spans 15 residues. Germline loops: CDR1 SEHNR, CDR2 FQNEAQ (reference sequence). This chain's CDR3 is CASSSGSSSYNEQFF. For the CDR3, the DNA is TGTGCCAGCAGCTCGGGGTCGAGCTCCTACAATGAGCAGTTCTTC. Looking up the rest from reference TRBV7-9 and TRBJ2-1 gives the full variable domain: DTGVSQNPRHKITKRGQNVTFRCDPISEHNRLYWYRQTLGQGPEFLTYFQNEAQLEKSRLLSDRFSAERPKGSFSTLEIQRTEQGDSAMYLCASSSGSSSYNEQFFGPGTRLTVL.

The chain couples TRBV20-1 to TRBJ1-5; unclear D gene. CDR1 DFQATT and CDR2 SNEGSKA come from the germline V gene (reference sequence). Trimming stripped 3 bases from V and 1 base from J, with 7 bases between. This CDR3 is 13 amino acids long. CDR3 coding DNA: TGCAGTGCTAGCGGCAACAGCAATCAGCCCCAGCATTTT. This gives the protein CSASGNSNQPQHF.

This chain connects TRBV7-2 to TRBJ2-7, with a tentative D call TRBD2 (6 bases). CDR1 and CDR2 from the germline V gene are SGHTA and FQGNSA. The CDR3 is made up of 13 amino acids. V was trimmed by 6 bases and J by 2 bases, leaving 11 bases between them. CDR3: CASRSGETYEQYF. CDR3 DNA: TGTGCCAGCAGGTCGGGAGAAACCTACGAGCAGTACTTC.

The gene calls are TRBV7-2 and TRBJ2-5; D not resolved. CDR1 is SGHTA, CDR2 FQGNSA, per germline. Trimming pared 5 bases from V and 5 bases from J, leaving 6 bases between. This CDR3 is built from 11 residues. CDR3 sequence (DNA): TGTGCCAGCAGCAAGTCGGAGACCCAGTACTTC. Translated, it gives CASSKSETQYF.

The rearrangement joins TRBV6-6 to TRBJ2-7; 10 nucleotides line up with TRBD1. The CDR3 is 16 residues long. The V segment lost 2 bases and the J segment 5 bases; nucleotides outside the gene matches: 9. The germline gives CDR1 MNHNY, CDR2 SVGAGI (reference sequence). The CDR3, as DNA: TGTGCCAGCAGTTACGCCCTGAGACAGGGGGCCGACGAGCAGTACTTC. Protein sequence: CASSYALRQGADEQYF.